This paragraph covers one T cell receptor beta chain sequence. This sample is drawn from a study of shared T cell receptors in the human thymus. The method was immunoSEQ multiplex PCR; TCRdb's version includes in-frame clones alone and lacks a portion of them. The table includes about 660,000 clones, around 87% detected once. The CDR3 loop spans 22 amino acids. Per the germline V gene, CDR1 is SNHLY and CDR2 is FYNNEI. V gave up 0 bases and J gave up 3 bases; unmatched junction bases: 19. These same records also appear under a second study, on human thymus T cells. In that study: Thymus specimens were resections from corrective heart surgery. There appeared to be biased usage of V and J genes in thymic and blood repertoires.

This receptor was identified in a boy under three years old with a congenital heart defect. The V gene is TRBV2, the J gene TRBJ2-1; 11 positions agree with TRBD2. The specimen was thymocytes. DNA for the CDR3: TGTGCCAGCAGTGAAGCCAAGCCTAGCGGGAGGCGGTGGGGAAGTATCTACAATGAGCAGTTCTTC. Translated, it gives CASSEAKPSGRRWGSIYNEQFF.